Listed below are T cell receptor beta chains from one sample, sequenced in a study of shared clonotypes between healthy human individuals. Produced via immunoSEQ multiplex PCR; TCRdb's table is partial and in-frame only. The profile shows about 710,000 clones, approximately 72% of them singletons. Sequenced: memory CD4+ T cells sorted from blood. Source of these receptors: a woman in her 30s in good health. Each CDR3 is given with its conserved first and last residue. A D gene is named only where the DNA matches it firmly. Some rows have no size entry. The others give once, few or many, or a class for an expanded clone.

TRBD1 - TRBJ1-3 TRBV18 CASSSTGGSGNTIYF TGTGCCAGCTCATCAACAGGGGGATCTGGAAACACCATATATTTT
- - TRBJ2-7 TRBV21-1 CASSKVGENRGDEQYF TGTGCCAGCAGCAAAGTTGGTGAAAACAGGGGGGACGAGCAGTACTTC
TRBD2 - TRBJ2-7 TRBV7-9 CASSTSGRAYEQYF TGTGCCAGCAGCACTAGCGGGAGGGCCTACGAGCAGTACTTC
- few TRBJ2-3 TRBV6-6 CASTHGGTDTQYF TGTGCCAGCACCCACGGGGGTACAGATACGCAGTATTTT
- - TRBJ1-4 TRBV5-1 CASSLRGLNEKLFF TGCGCCAGCAGCTTAAGAGGGCTTAATGAAAAACTGTTTTTT
TRBD2 - TRBJ2-5 TRBV5-4 CASSLVGGGRGKTQYF TGTGCCAGCAGCTTGGTTGGTGGCGGGAGAGGGAAGACCCAGTACTTC
- once TRBJ2-5 TRBV6-6 CASSYVREETQYF TGTGCCAGCAGTTATGTCAGAGAGGAGACCCAGTACTTC
- few TRBJ2-7 TRBV25-1 CASSEKYEQYF TGTGCCAGCAGTGAGAAATACGAGCAGTACTTC
TRBD2 - TRBJ2-3 TRBV27 CASSLRLTSGSATQYF TGTGCCAGCAGTTTAAGGCTGACTAGCGGGAGTGCGACGCAGTATTTT
- - TRBJ2-5 TRBV7-9 CASSSETSTQYF TGTGCCAGCAGCTCAGAGACCTCGACCCAGTACTTC
- many TRBJ2-2 TRBV6-4 CASSTDATGELFF TGTGCCAGCAGCACAGATGCCACCGGGGAGCTGTTTTTT
TRBD2 many TRBJ2-1 TRBV9 CASSKGEGRYNEQFF TGTGCCAGCAGTAAAGGGGAGGGACGGTACAATGAGCAGTTCTTC
TRBD1 - TRBJ1-2 TRBV5-6 CASSLDRQGVSNYGYTF TGTGCCAGCAGCTTGGATCGGCAGGGGGTTTCAAACTATGGCTACACCTTC
- - TRBJ2-5 TRBV28 CASSLTDGVETQYF TGTGCCAGCAGTCTGACGGACGGAGTGGAGACCCAGTACTTC
TRBD2 few TRBJ2-1 TRBV6-5 CASSLLAGDYNEQFF TGTGCCAGCAGTCTACTAGCGGGAGACTACAATGAGCAGTTCTTC
- - TRBJ1-3 TRBV5-1 CASSLGASGNTIYF TGCGCCAGCAGCTTAGGGGCCTCTGGAAACACCATATATTTT
- - TRBJ2-2 TRBV28 CASSIIQGAGELFF TGTGCCAGCAGCATCATACAGGGTGCCGGGGAGCTGTTTTTT
- - TRBJ1-5 TRBV5-1 CASSEGGRGQPQHF TGCGCCAGCAGCGAGGGAGGGCGGGGGCAGCCCCAGCATTTT
- - TRBJ1-4 TRBV19 CASSMGGANEKLFF TGTGCCAGTAGTATGGGGGGGGCGAATGAAAAACTGTTTTTT
TRBD2 - TRBJ2-3 TRBV12-5 CASGLVLRGSSTDTQYF TGTGCTAGTGGTTTGGTACTACGCGGGAGTAGCACAGATACGCAGTATTTT
TRBD1 once TRBJ2-3 TRBV5-6 CASSLKTGGATVTQYF TGTGCCAGCAGCCTTAAAACAGGGGGTGCCACGGTAACGCAGTATTTT
- - TRBJ1-2 TRBV28 CASSFAGRNYGYTF TGTGCCAGCAGTTTCGCAGGACGAAACTATGGCTACACCTTC
- - TRBJ2-7 TRBV11-2 CASSSLGSGYTSDYEQYF TGTGCCAGCAGCTCCCTGGGAAGCGGATACACGTCGGACTACGAGCAGTACTTC
TRBD2 few TRBJ2-3 TRBV11-2 CASSSQLAGGTDTQYF TGTGCCAGCAGCTCCCAACTAGCGGGGGGCACAGATACGCAGTATTTT
TRBD1 once TRBJ1-1 TRBV4-1 CASSQTGGVDKAFF TGCGCCAGCAGCCAAACAGGGGGCGTGGATAAAGCTTTCTTT
- - TRBJ2-1 TRBV19 CASSIDPPSFVPTYNEQFF TGTGCCAGTAGTATAGATCCCCCTAGCTTCGTTCCCACCTACAATGAGCAGTTCTTC
TRBD2 - TRBJ2-6 TRBV5-4 CASSASGRALSGANVLTF TGTGCCAGCAGCGCGAGCGGGAGGGCCCTGTCTGGGGCCAACGTCCTGACTTTC
TRBD1 few TRBJ2-6 TRBV4-1 CASSRVSGTGFMTGANVLTF TGCGCCAGCAGCCGGGTCTCCGGGACAGGGTTCATGACTGGGGCCAACGTCCTGACTTTC
- - TRBJ1-5 TRBV5-1 CASSIGGGGPNQPQHF TGCGCCAGCAGCATAGGCGGCGGGGGACCTAATCAGCCCCAGCATTTT
- - TRBJ1-2 TRBV5-1 CASSPSLGLAYGYTF TGCGCCAGCAGCCCCTCTTTGGGGCTGGCCTATGGCTACACCTTC
- - TRBJ1-2 TRBV7-9 CASSLEWGMTSSYGYTF TGTGCCAGCAGCTTAGAGTGGGGGATGACAAGTAGCTATGGCTACACCTTC
TRBD1 few TRBJ2-7 TRBV4-1 CASSQRTGTESYEQYF TGCGCCAGCAGCCAGAGAACCGGGACAGAGAGCTACGAGCAGTACTTC
TRBD1 - TRBJ2-1 TRBV2 CASEAQGARSEQFF TGTGCCAGCGAAGCCCAGGGGGCGCGGAGTGAGCAGTTCTTC
- - TRBJ2-3 TRBV7-8 CASSLGRDTQYF TGTGCCAGCAGCTTAGGGCGTGATACGCAGTATTTT
TRBD1 - TRBJ2-7 TRBV18 CASSPGQGFHEQYF TGTGCCAGCTCCCCCGGACAGGGCTTCCACGAGCAGTACTTC
- - TRBJ2-7 TRBV7-2 CASSLDGSVWTRSNEQYF TGTGCCAGCAGCTTAGACGGATCGGTCTGGACCCGTAGTAACGAGCAGTACTTC
TRBD2 - TRBJ2-7 TRBV5-6 CASSLIGLAGGVNSYEQYF TGTGCCAGCAGCTTAATTGGACTAGCGGGAGGAGTCAACTCCTACGAGCAGTACTTC
TRBD1 - TRBJ2-7 TRBV7-2 CASSSTGASYEQYF TGTGCCAGCAGTTCGACAGGGGCCTCCTACGAGCAGTACTTC
- - TRBJ2-2 TRBV2 CASSIMRLTGELFF TGTGCCAGCAGTATAATGAGGCTTACCGGGGAGCTGTTTTTT
- - TRBJ1-4 TRBV29-1 CSVGGLPNEKLFF TGCAGCGTTGGAGGTTTGCCTAATGAAAAACTGTTTTTT
- once TRBJ2-7 TRBV5-1 CASSLSSIEQYF TGCGCCAGCAGCTTGAGTAGCATCGAGCAGTACTTC
TRBD2 few TRBJ2-5 TRBV5-1 CASSPGGAGGGETQYF TGCGCCAGCAGCCCTGGAGGAGCGGGAGGTGGAGAGACCCAGTACTTC